This T cell receptor (beta chain) was captured by sequencing in a study of shared clonotypes between healthy human individuals. Turning to the study itself: Donor ages ranged 18 to 49 years: a couple of women, a few men.

The authors ran unsorted PBMC replicate PCRs on around 270 ng DNA, approximately 30,000 T cell genomes. Unsorted PBMCs provided DNA that was sequenced on ten immunoSEQ deep assay plates. Methods used by the authors: Owing to the provision of junction-only sequences devoid of quality scores by immunoSEQ, filtering differed. The assay was immunoSEQ multiplex PCR, and TCRdb's table has in-frame clones only and misses some. D and trimming were read from the DNA, whereas the V and J calls and clone size are those reported in that table. The sample has around 530,000 clones, around three quarters seen once. J gave up 0 bases and V 2 bases, and 0 bases lay outside the gene matches. The CDR3 sequence is 14 residues long. Per germline, CDR1 SGHTA and CDR2 FQGTGA.

This receptor was obtained from a woman in her thirties or forties in good health. Some clones in this sample may be carry-over from other donors' samples. This rearrangement joins TRBV7-3 to TRBJ1-1; 7 bases map to TRBD1. The sequencing input was PBMCs. CDR3 amino acids: CASSLQGVNTEAFF. The DNA of the CDR3 is TGTGCCAGCAGCTTACAGGGGGTGAACACTGAAGCTTTCTTT.